What follows describes a single TCR beta chain. Its antigen is unknown. The data originate from a study of CD8+CD57+ T cells in acquired aplastic anemia. Overall study context: The sorted CD4+ and CD8+ cells yielded an average around 3 ug of DNA. In CD4+ cells, healthy donors produced an average of about 11 million reads.

Study outcomes and limitations: Common to patients and controls were roughly 30 CD8+ CDR3 sequences.

Per germline, CDR1 LGHNT and CDR2 FRNRAP. With 0 bases removed from V and 1 base from J, the gap between germline ends came to 9 bases. The CDR3 is 15 residues long. Genomic DNA constituted the template upon which TCR beta VDJ and CDR3 profiling was performed. TCRdb analysed the reads with MiXCR anew, one entry per CDR3 protein. Found here are about 160,000 distinct CDR3 sequences, roughly 40% of them singletons; the top ten hold approximately 1%. The chain is built from TRBV12-5 and TRBJ1-1; D gene unclear. The TCR originated in a human donor in good health. The material sequenced was sorted CD4+, CD8+, or CD8+CD57+ T cells (not recorded which) from PBMCs. The CDR3 loop reads CASGLVTWGNTEAFF. DNA of the CDR3: TGTGCTAGTGGTTTGGTAACCTGGGGGAACACTGAAGCTTTCTTT.